This note documents a single T cell receptor (beta chain) sequence. Its antigen is as yet unknown. Clones were sequenced by immunoSEQ multiplex PCR, and TCRdb holds only the in-frame ones, with some missing. Of over 100,000 clones in the sample, approximately 88% were seen once. This entry belongs to a study of T cell responses to AZD1222 COVID-19 vaccine. Study findings and constraints: Mostly white British, mostly female donors; authors suggested clonal diversity may be underestimated.

This material consisted of peripheral blood, taken on day 0 of MenACWY control vaccination. The clonotype was recovered from an adult in good health.

The CDR3 spells CASSLAAAYYGYTF. CDR3 DNA: TGTGCCAGCAGCTTAGCTGCAGCGTACTATGGCTACACCTTC. The gene calls are TRBV7-9 and TRBJ1-2; D is undetermined. Germline lookup yields CDR1 SEHNR and CDR2 FQNEAQ (reference sequence). V lost 0 bases and J lost 3, with 8 bases in between. The CDR3 is made up of 14 amino acids.